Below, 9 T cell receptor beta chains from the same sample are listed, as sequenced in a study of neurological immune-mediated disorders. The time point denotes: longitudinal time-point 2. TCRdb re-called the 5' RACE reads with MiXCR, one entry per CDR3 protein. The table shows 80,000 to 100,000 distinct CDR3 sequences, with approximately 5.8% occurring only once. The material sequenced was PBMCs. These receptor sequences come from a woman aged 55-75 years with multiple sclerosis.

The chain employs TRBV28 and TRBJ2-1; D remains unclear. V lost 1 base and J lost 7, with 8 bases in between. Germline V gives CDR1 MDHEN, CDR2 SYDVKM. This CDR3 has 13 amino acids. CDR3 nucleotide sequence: TGTGCCAGCAGTTTATTGGTACAGAATGAGCAGTTCTTC. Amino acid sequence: CASSLLVQNEQFF.

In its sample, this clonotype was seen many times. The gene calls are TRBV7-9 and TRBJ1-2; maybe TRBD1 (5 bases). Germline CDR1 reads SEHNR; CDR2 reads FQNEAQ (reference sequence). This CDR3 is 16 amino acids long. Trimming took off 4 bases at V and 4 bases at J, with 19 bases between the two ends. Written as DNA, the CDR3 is TGTGCCAGCAGCTCCTCCGGGACCTATGGGGCCTATGGCTACACCTTC. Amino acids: CASSSSGTYGAYGYTF.

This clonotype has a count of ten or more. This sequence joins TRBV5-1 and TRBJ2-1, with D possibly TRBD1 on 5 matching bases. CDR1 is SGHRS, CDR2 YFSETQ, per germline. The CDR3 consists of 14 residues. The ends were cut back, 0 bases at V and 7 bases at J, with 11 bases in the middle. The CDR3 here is CASSLGTNTNEQFF. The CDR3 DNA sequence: TGCGCCAGCAGCTTGGGGACAAATACAAATGAGCAGTTCTTC.

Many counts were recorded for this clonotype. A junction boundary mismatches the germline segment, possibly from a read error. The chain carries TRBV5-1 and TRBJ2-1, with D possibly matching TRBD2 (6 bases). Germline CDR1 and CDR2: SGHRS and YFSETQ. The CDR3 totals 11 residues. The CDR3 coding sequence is TGCGCCAGCAGGTTGGGGGGTGAGCAGTTCTTC. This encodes CASRLGGEQFF.

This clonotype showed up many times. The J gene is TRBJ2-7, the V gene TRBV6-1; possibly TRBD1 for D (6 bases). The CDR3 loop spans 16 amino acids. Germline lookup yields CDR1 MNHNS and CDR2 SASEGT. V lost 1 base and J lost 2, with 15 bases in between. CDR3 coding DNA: TGTGCCAGCAGTGAAGAGGCCCCAGGGGCCACCTACGAGCAGTACTTC. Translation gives CASSEEAPGATYEQYF.

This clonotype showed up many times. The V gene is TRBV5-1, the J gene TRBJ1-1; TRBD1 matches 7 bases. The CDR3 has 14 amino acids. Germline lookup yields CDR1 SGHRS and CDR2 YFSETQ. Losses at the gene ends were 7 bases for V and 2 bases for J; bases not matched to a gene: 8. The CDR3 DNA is TGCGCCAGCCAGGGGGGGCCGAGTAACACTGAAGCTTTCTTT. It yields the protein CASQGGPSNTEAFF.

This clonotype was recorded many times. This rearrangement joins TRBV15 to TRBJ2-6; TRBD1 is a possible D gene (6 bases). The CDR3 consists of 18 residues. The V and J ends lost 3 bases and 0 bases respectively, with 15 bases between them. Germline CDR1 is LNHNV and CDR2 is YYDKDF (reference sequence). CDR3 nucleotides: TGTGCCACCAGCAGCCCCGGGACACCAAGCTCTGGGGCCAACGTCCTGACTTTC. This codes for CATSSPGTPSSGANVLTF. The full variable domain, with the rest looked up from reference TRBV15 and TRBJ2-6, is DAMVIQNPRYQVTQFGKPVTLSCSQTLNHNVMYWYQQKSSQAPKLLFHYYDKDFNNEADTPDNFQSRRPNTSFCFLDIRSPGLGDTAMYLCATSSPGTPSSGANVLTFGAGSRLTVL.

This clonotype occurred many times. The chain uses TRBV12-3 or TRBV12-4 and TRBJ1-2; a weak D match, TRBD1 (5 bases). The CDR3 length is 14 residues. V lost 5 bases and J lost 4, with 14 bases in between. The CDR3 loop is CASSRSTVSYGYTF. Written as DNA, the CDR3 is TGTGCCAGCAGTCGATCGACAGTCTCCTATGGCTACACCTTC.

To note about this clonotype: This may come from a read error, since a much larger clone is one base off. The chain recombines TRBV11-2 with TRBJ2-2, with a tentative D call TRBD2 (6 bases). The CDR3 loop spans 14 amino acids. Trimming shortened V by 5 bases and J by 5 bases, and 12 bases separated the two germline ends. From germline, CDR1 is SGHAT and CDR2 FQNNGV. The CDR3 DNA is TGTGCCAGCAGCACCCCGGGGGTGACCGGGGAGCTGTTTTTT. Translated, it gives CASSTPGVTGELFF.